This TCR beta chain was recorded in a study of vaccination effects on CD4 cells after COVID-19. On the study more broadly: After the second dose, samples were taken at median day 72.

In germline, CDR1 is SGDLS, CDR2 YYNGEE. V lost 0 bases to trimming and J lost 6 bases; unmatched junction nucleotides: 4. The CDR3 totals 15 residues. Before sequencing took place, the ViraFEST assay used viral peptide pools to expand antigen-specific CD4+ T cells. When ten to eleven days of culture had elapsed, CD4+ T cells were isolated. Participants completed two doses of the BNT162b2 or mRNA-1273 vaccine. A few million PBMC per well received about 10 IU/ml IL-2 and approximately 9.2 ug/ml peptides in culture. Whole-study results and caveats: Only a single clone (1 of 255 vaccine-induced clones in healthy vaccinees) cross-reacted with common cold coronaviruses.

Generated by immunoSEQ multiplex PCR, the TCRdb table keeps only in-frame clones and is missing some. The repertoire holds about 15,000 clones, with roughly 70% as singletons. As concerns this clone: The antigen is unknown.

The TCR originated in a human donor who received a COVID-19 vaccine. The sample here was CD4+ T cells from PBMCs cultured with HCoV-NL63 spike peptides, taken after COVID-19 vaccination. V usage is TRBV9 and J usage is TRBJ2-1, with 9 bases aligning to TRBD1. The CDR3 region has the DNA TGTGCCAGCAGCGTAGCGGGACAGGGAGGCAATGAGCAGTTCTTC. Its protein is CASSVAGQGGNEQFF.